A selection of T cell receptor beta chains follows, all from one sample in a study of blood T cells in healthy people across ages. MiXCR was run by TCRdb on the 5' RACE reads, yielding one entry per CDR3 protein. The data contain under 950,000 distinct CDR3 sequences, roughly 20% of them seen just once; the ten biggest clones take up approximately 20%. Material: blood. The receptors originated from a man in his 70s in good health. The CDR3 runs from the conserved cysteine through the conserved F or W.

length,V,CDR3
16,TRBV24-1,CATSDMTSGGLNEQFF
13,TRBV24-1,CATIREGQNIRYF
15,TRBV20-1,CSARVGAGGYYEQYF
13,TRBV12-3/TRBV12-4,CASSLGFGDGYTF
15,TRBV7-9,CASSLTRDANEKLFF
15,TRBV27,CASKGRGVPSYEQYF
16,TRBV12-5,CASGSQGFISYNEQFF
15,TRBV2,CASSETGRVNTEAFF
11,TRBV20-1,CSARVGSEQYF
15,TRBV3-1,CASSRGASGSSEQFF
12,TRBV20-1,CSALKGNTEAFF
15,TRBV5-1,CASSSGLAGHNEQFF
13,TRBV6-1,CASMPGQGYEQYF
14,TRBV18,CASSPSSGLYEQYF
15,TRBV5-6,CASSPQGRGDNEQFF
15,TRBV10-3,CAIGATGDSSDTQYF
14,TRBV12-3/TRBV12-4,CASSLTGLYTEAFF
15,TRBV20-1,CSARMQGGARDTIYF
16,TRBV6-2/TRBV6-3,CASSYGVGDDQETQYF
18,TRBV4-1,CASSQEAKVQQYQETQYF
16,TRBV14,CASSFRTGPFGYGYTF
14,TRBV5-5,CASSPDRRNYEQYF
15,TRBV12-3/TRBV12-4,CASSLSSGLNTEAFF
14,TRBV20-1,CSARVGQENEKLFF
14,TRBV7-8,CASSSSRGSAGYTF
14,TRBV5-5,CASSFEGNTDTQYF
12,TRBV20-1,CSAPLAGDEQFF
11,TRBV29-1,CSVEARRAQYF
13,TRBV12-3/TRBV12-4,CASSLRQSTEAFF
14,TRBV19,CASTSEGGDYGYTF
11,TRBV29-1,CSGMTGYEQYF
13,TRBV20-1,CSANMGRGTEAFF
15,TRBV28,CASSLLAGGSETQYF
13,TRBV24-1,CATSTSGPGELFF
15,TRBV6-6,CASRGLAGATDTQYF
12,TRBV29-1,CSVALNTGELFF
12,TRBV6-6,CASSYAGDTQYF
11,TRBV29-1,CSVVGRGKAFF
12,TRBV7-8,CASSLDLGPLHF
16,TRBV12-3/TRBV12-4,CASSLRGTEGNQPQHF
13,TRBV20-1,CSVKRTLQETQYF
15,TRBV4-1,CASSQDTGQPYEQYF
15,TRBV7-2,CASSSVPGVNYGYTF
16,TRBV4-3,CASSQEVPGLIDGQFF